This TCR beta chain was found in a study of blood T cell repertoires in COVID-19. Overall study context: Researchers got acute and convalescent COVID-19 samples from the United States, Italy and Spain. PBMCs, B-cell-depleted T cells, or T cells provided the cDNA or gDNA that made up the material.

The CDR3 extends over 15 amino acids. The V and J ends lost 0 bases and 0 bases respectively, with 7 bases between them. Germline assignment: CDR1 SGHRS and CDR2 YFSETQ. In the original analysis: Researchers report that nucleated cell counts were estimated from reference gene primer amplification. Clones were read by immunoSEQ multiplex PCR, and TCRdb kept only the in-frame ones, dropping some. That table furnishes V, J and clone size, whereas the DNA furnished D and trimming. The repertoire holds 100,000 or so clones, approximately 62% seen once, with approximately 5.9% in the top ten. The TCR was taken from an older man with acute or convalescent COVID-19. This rearrangement joins TRBV5-1 to TRBJ2-1; D perhaps matches TRBD2 (5 bases). Sequenced input: peripheral blood. The CDR3, as DNA: TGCGCCAGCAGCTTGGTCGGGAACTCCTACAATGAGCAGTTCTTC. Amino acid sequence: CASSLVGNSYNEQFF. The full variable domain, in which reference TRBV5-1 and TRBJ2-1 provide the parts outside the CDR3, is KAGVTQTPRYLIKTRGQQVTLSCSPISGHRSVSWYQQTPGQGLQFLFEYFSETQRNKGNFPGRFSGRQFSNSRSEMNVSTLELGDSALYLCASSLVGNSYNEQFFGPGTRLTVL.